The rows below give T cell receptor beta chains drawn from one sample of a study of CD8 T cells in ankylosing spondylitis. TCRdb itself ran the 5' RACE reads through MiXCR, one entry per CDR3 protein. The data show some 220,000 distinct CDR3 sequences, approximately 8.4% seen once. The sequencing input was blood, either unsorted or a sorted T cell fraction (not recorded which). Receptor source: a female donor with ankylosing spondylitis or in good health (not recorded which). CDR3s include the opening cysteine and the closing phenylalanine or tryptophan.

J,V,CDR3
TRBJ1-2,TRBV6-1,CASSTTPGVKGYTF
TRBJ1-2,TRBV6-2/TRBV6-3,CASSMNYGYTF
TRBJ1-5,TRBV12-3/TRBV12-4,CASSLASGAGGQPQHF
TRBJ1-6,TRBV20-1,CSGWKSSYNSPLHF
TRBJ2-1,TRBV5-4,CASSLGSGNEQFF
TRBJ2-7,TRBV7-3,CASSPQQGYEQYF
TRBJ2-5,TRBV12-3/TRBV12-4,CASRFLAGETQYF
TRBJ2-7,TRBV28,CASSNVGTGTYEQYF
TRBJ2-7,TRBV4-2,CASSQDRVYEQYF
TRBJ2-7,TRBV11-1,CASSFGQGVEQYF
TRBJ2-2,TRBV20-1,CSAPDRANTGELFF
TRBJ2-7,TRBV7-2,CASSLASGRAREQYF
TRBJ2-1,TRBV28,CATGRRDYNEQFF
TRBJ2-1,TRBV30,CAWRDGYNEQFF
TRBJ2-1,TRBV3-1,CASSQGLENNEQFF
TRBJ2-7,TRBV18,CASSPFTAPSYEQYF
TRBJ2-7,TRBV6-1,CATSEPGQGSYEQYF
TRBJ2-3,TRBV4-3,CASSQDLGVPSTDTQYF
TRBJ2-3,TRBV7-3,CASSLRTGRTDTQYF
TRBJ2-3,TRBV4-3,CASSLFRGPRTSTDTQYF
TRBJ2-7,TRBV13,CASSRGLGLAGTYEQYF
TRBJ1-2,TRBV30,CDWRFQGTPYGYTF
TRBJ2-3,TRBV18,CASLPNPGASGDTQYF
TRBJ2-2,TRBV12-3/TRBV12-4,CASTLLGTGELFF